The 22 T cell receptor beta chains listed next were all sequenced from one sample in a study of CD8 T cells in seronegative destructive rheumatoid arthritis. Clones were read by immunoSEQ multiplex PCR, and TCRdb kept only the in-frame ones, dropping some. The sample lists 10,000 to 15,000 clones; 83% were seen once. Input material: CD8+ T cells from blood. Receptors originate from a woman between 25 and 49 years old with seronegative destructive rheumatoid arthritis.

This clone was seen only once. J is TRBJ2-7 and V is TRBV7-6; a weak D match, TRBD2 (5 bases). V was cut by 3 bases and J by 3 bases, with 9 bases left in between. This CDR3 contains 13 residues. Looked up from germline, CDR1 is SGHVS and CDR2 is FNYEAQ. CDR3 nucleotide sequence: TGTGCCAGCAGCTTGGGCGGGTTCTACGAGCAGTACTTC. It yields the protein CASSLGGFYEQYF.

The gene calls are TRBV30 and TRBJ2-1; D not resolved. This CDR3 has 12 amino acids. Germline V gene data show CDR1 as GTSNPN and CDR2 as SVGIG (reference sequence). V lost 5 bases and J 7 bases, leaving 12 bases between the germline ends. As DNA, the CDR3 is TGTGCCTGGGGGCCGCAAGGTAATGAGCAGTTCTTC. As protein: CAWGPQGNEQFF.

The chain has TRBV6-5 and TRBJ1-1; D might be TRBD1 (6 bases). The CDR3 is made up of 14 amino acids. Germline values: CDR1 MNHEY, CDR2 SVGAGI. Trimming removed 6 bases at V and 5 bases at J, with 16 bases between. CDR3 residues: CASSPVEGGTEAFF. The CDR3 DNA follows: TGTGCCAGCAGCCCCGTCGAGGGGGGGACTGAAGCTTTCTTT.

This clone was detected only a few times. This rearrangement joins TRBV29-1 to TRBJ1-3; perhaps TRBD1 as D (5 bases). Germline CDR1 and CDR2: SQVTM and ANQGSEA. Between the trimmed V and J ends, which lost 6 bases and 3 bases, there was a span of 12 bases. This CDR3 has 13 amino acids. CDR3 loop: CSVQGPVGNTIYF. For the CDR3, the DNA is TGCAGCGTGCAGGGCCCAGTTGGAAACACCATATATTTT.

The chain recombines TRBV10-3 with TRBJ1-2, with D maybe TRBD1 (5 bases). Trimming stripped 11 bases from V and 8 bases from J, with 27 bases between. Germline-derived CDR1 and CDR2 are ENHRY and SYGVKD. The CDR3 has 15 residues. The CDR3 DNA follows: TGTGCCGCCTTAAGCGGGGTGAGCGGCAGGGTGGGCTACACCTTC. Translated: CAALSGVSGRVGYTF.

The rearrangement links TRBV5-6 to TRBJ2-1, with TRBD2 identical over 12 bases. The CDR3 is 15 residues long. Per germline, CDR1 SGHDT and CDR2 YYEEEE. Trimming cost V 4 bases and J 7 bases; bases outside gene matches: 6. CDR3 sequence: CASSLILAGGNEQFF. DNA of the CDR3: TGTGCCAGCAGCCTCATACTAGCGGGGGGAAATGAGCAGTTCTTC.

This chain uses TRBV4-3 with TRBJ2-7; D gene uncertain. With 3 bases removed from V and 1 base from J, the gap between germline ends came to 13 bases. Germline CDR1 is LGHNA and CDR2 is YSLEER. The CDR3 consists of 15 residues. The CDR3: CASSHLWSHSYEQYF. The CDR3 region has the DNA TGCGCCAGCAGCCACCTTTGGAGTCATTCCTACGAGCAGTACTTC.

The chain couples TRBV10-3 to TRBJ1-2, with D possibly matching TRBD1 (5 bases). The germline V and J ends were trimmed by 2 bases and 4 bases, with 23 bases remaining between them. The germline CDR1 and CDR2 sequences are ENHRY and SYGVKD. The CDR3 has 18 amino acids. The CDR3 coding sequence is TGTGCCATCAGTGAGCCACCTGGGGGGGGGAGCAACCTCTATGGCTACACCTTC. It codes for CAISEPPGGGSNLYGYTF.

The chain couples TRBV5-5 to TRBJ2-2; 9 bases agree with TRBD1. The CDR3 contains 15 residues. Germline V gene lookup returns CDR1 SGHKS and CDR2 YYEKEE (reference sequence). J was trimmed by 5 bases and V by 5 bases; bases with no gene match: 7. The CDR3 spells CASRDGTGWTGELFF. CDR3 bases: TGTGCCAGCAGGGACGGGACAGGGTGGACCGGGGAGCTGTTTTTT.

This clone was observed a handful of times. This chain uses TRBV4-1 with TRBJ2-3; the D is unclear. V shed 2 bases and J shed 1 base, with 19 bases lying between them. CDR1 is MGHRA, CDR2 YSYEKL, per germline. The CDR3 consists of 18 residues. CDR3 sequence (DNA): TGCGCCAGCAGCCAATCCGACTTCTCCCCTCGGGGCACAGATACGCAGTATTTT. It specifies CASSQSDFSPRGTDTQYF.

This sequence joins TRBV4-2 and TRBJ2-1; 8 nucleotides align to TRBD2. The CDR3 is 15 residues long. V shed 3 bases, J shed 7 bases, and the junction held 8 bases outside the gene matches. Looked up from germline, CDR1 is LGHNA and CDR2 is YNFKEQ. The CDR3, as DNA: TGTGCCAGCAGCCAGGACTTAGCGGGGCAGAATGAGCAGTTCTTC. It is translated as CASSQDLAGQNEQFF.

This chain joins TRBV27 and TRBJ1-1; 8 bases are shared with TRBD1. The V gene's germline CDR1 is MNHEY and CDR2 SMNVEV (reference sequence). This CDR3 region has 15 residues. Trimming took 4 bases from V and 0 from J; bases not matched to a gene: 4. The CDR3 DNA sequence: TGTGCCAGCAGTTCCAGACAGGGGTTGAACACTGAAGCTTTCTTT. It is translated as CASSSRQGLNTEAFF.

This clone showed up just once. The chain employs TRBV7-6 and TRBJ2-7; maybe TRBD2 (6 bases). Trimming removed 5 bases from V and 3 bases from J, with 17 bases in between. The V gene's germline CDR1 is SGHVS and CDR2 FNYEAQ. The CDR3 runs to 15 residues. The CDR3 bases are TGTGCCAGCAGCCCCCTGGACGGGGGTAACTACGAGCAGTACTTC. Its translation: CASSPLDGGNYEQYF.

The rearrangement links TRBV28 to TRBJ1-5; no clear D. Germline V gives CDR1 MDHEN, CDR2 SYDVKM. The length of the CDR3 is 16 residues. V was pared by 3 bases and J by 0 bases, with 12 bases between. The CDR3 sequence is CASSFRILDSNQPQHF. The CDR3 DNA reads TGTGCCAGCAGTTTTAGAATTCTCGATAGCAATCAGCCCCAGCATTTT. The full variable domain, in which reference TRBV28 and TRBJ1-5 provide the parts outside the CDR3, is DVKVTQSSRYLVKRTGEKVFLECVQDMDHENMFWYRQDPGLGLRLIYFSYDVKMKEKGDIPEGYSVSREKKERFSLILESASTNQTSMYLCASSFRILDSNQPQHFGDGTRLSIL.

The chain is built from TRBV12-5 and TRBJ2-2; 9 bases are shared with TRBD1. The CDR3 runs 16 residues. The germline V gene has CDR1 LGHNT and CDR2 FRNRAP. After removal of 0 bases from V and 4 bases from J, the junction contained 3 bases not matched to a gene. Here the CDR3 reads CASGLVGQGGTGELFF. CDR3 in DNA: TGTGCTAGTGGTTTGGTGGGACAGGGAGGCACCGGGGAGCTGTTTTTT.

The chain uses TRBV4-1 and TRBJ2-3; 10 bases agree with TRBD1. V was pared by 1 base and J by 3 bases, with 1 base of the junction left unmatched. CDR1 and CDR2 (germline): MGHRA, YSYEKL. The length of the CDR3 is 15 residues. The CDR3 here is CASSQGTGGTDTQYF. CDR3 nucleotides: TGCGCCAGCAGCCAAGGGACAGGGGGGACAGATACGCAGTATTTT.

The chain employs TRBV6-4 and TRBJ2-1; 7 bases match TRBD2. The V gene end was trimmed by 0 bases and the J gene end by 4 bases; junction bases not matched to a gene: 6. CDR1 MRHNA and CDR2 SNTAGT come from the germline V gene. CDR3 length: 16 amino acids. The CDR3 here is CASSDSAGGDYNEQFF. CDR3 in DNA: TGTGCCAGCAGTGACTCCGCTGGGGGGGATTACAATGAGCAGTTCTTC.

The chain has TRBV28 and TRBJ2-7; D ambiguous. From germline, CDR1 is MDHEN and CDR2 SYDVKM. The CDR3 is 14 amino acids. V lost 3 bases and J lost 3, with 12 bases in between. The CDR3 is CASSFSPGYYEQYF. CDR3 nucleotide sequence: TGTGCCAGCAGTTTTTCCCCAGGCTACTACGAGCAGTACTTC. The entire variable domain, with the rest obtained from reference TRBV28 and TRBJ2-7, is as follows: DVKVTQSSRYLVKRTGEKVFLECVQDMDHENMFWYRQDPGLGLRLIYFSYDVKMKEKGDIPEGYSVSREKKERFSLILESASTNQTSMYLCASSFSPGYYEQYFGPGTRLTVT.

The J gene is TRBJ1-2, the V gene TRBV2; D is uncertain. CDR3 size: 11 residues. Per the germline V gene, CDR1 is SNHLY and CDR2 is FYNNEI. Deletions cut 7 bases from V and 5 bases from J, with 8 bases between. The CDR3 nucleotides read TGTGCCAGCAAGAGAGAGTATGGCTACACCTTC. It yields the protein CASKREYGYTF.

This clone was counted between two and nine times. This chain links TRBV28 with TRBJ1-2; 7 bases are a match to TRBD1. This CDR3 has 14 residues. The germline V gene encodes CDR1 MDHEN and CDR2 SYDVKM. J was trimmed by 5 bases and V by 2 bases; bases with no gene match: 5. CDR3 amino acids: CASSLEGARYGYTF. The CDR3 DNA sequence: TGTGCCAGCAGTTTAGAGGGGGCAAGGTATGGCTACACCTTC.

The chain joins TRBV7-2 to TRBJ2-7, with D tentatively TRBD1 (6 bases). Germline V gene data show CDR1 as SGHTA and CDR2 as FQGNSA. CDR3 length: 13 residues. Trimming stripped 4 bases from V and 3 bases from J, with 10 bases between. CDR3 coding DNA: TGTGCCAGCAGCTGGGACACCTTCTACGAGCAGTACGTC. It codes for CASSWDTFYEQYV.

This chain links TRBV28 with TRBJ2-1, with TRBD2 identical over 9 bases. The germline V gene has CDR1 MDHEN and CDR2 SYDVKM. CDR3 length: 15 residues. Trimming cost V 0 bases and J 6 bases; bases outside gene matches: 3. For the CDR3, the DNA is TGTGCCAGCAGTTTATGGGCGGGGGGGGCCAATGAGCAGTTCTTC. Its translation is CASSLWAGGANEQFF.